This T cell receptor (beta chain) came from a study of PD-L1 blockade in urothelial cancer. Study at large: Blood samples had a median of approximately 150,000 T cells. General study results and limits: Improved survival was predicted by pretreatment blood TCR clonality below the median. For durable-benefit patients, tumor-associated blood clones expanded more at 3 weeks.

Profiling relied on immunoSEQ multiplex PCR, and the TCRdb table lists in-frame clones only, not all of them. The sample shows around 51,000 clones, around 86% of them seen only once. About this clone: The antigen is not known.

The CDR3 is 14 amino acids. V gave up 6 bases and J gave up 2 bases; unmatched junction bases: 7. Germline V gene sequence: CDR1 MDHEN, CDR2 SYDVKM. Patients had urothelial carcinoma that was locally advanced or metastatic. The genes are TRBV28 and TRBJ2-7; TRBD1 matches 7 bases. This TCR derives from a man between 60 and 75 years old with urothelial cancer. This sample comprised PBMCs, obtained around atezolizumab (anti-PD-L1) treatment. CDR3 coding DNA: TGTGCCAGCAGACCTCCGACAGGGCCCTACGAGCAGTACTTC. This gives the protein CASRPPTGPYEQYF.